These 6 T cell receptor beta chains were sequenced from one sample in a study of OX40 agonist ivuxolimab in advanced cancers. The library was produced with the immunoSEQ multiplex PCR assay. The source is immuneACCESS, and TCRdb retained only in-frame sequences with V and J called. Part of the clones is not carried over; for the studies checked, unresolved V genes explain less than half of this, and the remainder is unexplained. A total of tens of thousands of clones appear in this sample, about 90% of them only once. The ten top clones hold approximately 10% of the sample. The sample was CD4+ or CD8+ T cells sorted from blood, taken in a trial of the OX40 agonist ivuxolimab. These receptors were obtained from an adult with an advanced solid tumor such as melanoma, head and neck, liver or kidney cancer.

A single count supports this clone. V and J are TRBV7-9 and TRBJ2-5; D is possibly TRBD2 (7 bases). V was cut by 2 bases and J by 4 bases, with 11 bases left in between. From germline, CDR1 is SEHNR and CDR2 FQNEAQ (reference sequence). The CDR3 is 14 amino acids. The CDR3 here is CASSLRGARETQYF. For the CDR3, the DNA is TGTGCCAGCAGCTTACGGGGGGCCAGAGAGACCCAGTACTTC.

Here the CDR3 reads CASRRTGPNTEAFF. As DNA, the CDR3 is TGTGCCAGCAGACGGACAGGGCCGAACACTGAAGCTTTCTTT. V is TRBV25-1 and J is TRBJ1-1; TRBD1 agrees at 8 bases. This CDR3 has 14 residues. Germline V gene sequence: CDR1 MGHDK, CDR2 SYGVNS. V lost 6 bases, J lost 1 base, and 4 bases stayed unmatched.

V is TRBV2 and J is TRBJ2-7; TRBD2 might be the D (6 bases). The CDR3 consists of 13 residues. Germline V CDR1 and CDR2: SNHLY, FYNNEI. Trimming removed 10 bases from V and 6 bases from J, with 19 bases in between. The CDR3, as DNA: TGTGCCACCCTCCGGGACCTGGAGGGCGAGCAGTACTTC. It yields the protein CATLRDLEGEQYF.

The chain employs TRBV10-1 and TRBJ1-1; D uncertain. Looked up from germline, CDR1 is WNHNN and CDR2 is SYGVQD (reference sequence). The CDR3 consists of 12 residues. V was cut by 3 bases and J by 3 bases, with 5 bases left in between. The CDR3, as DNA: TGCGCCAGCAGTGACCGCTACACTGAAGCTTTCTTT. It translates to CASSDRYTEAFF.

This clone was observed once. The J gene is TRBJ2-7, the V gene TRBV27; the D gene is possibly TRBD2 (5 bases). V dropped 8 bases and J dropped 4 bases, with 21 bases sitting between them. Germline V gene sequence: CDR1 MNHEY, CDR2 SMNVEV (reference sequence). The CDR3 runs 15 residues. CDR3: CASSPLGGWEYEQYF. The CDR3 DNA sequence: TGTGCCAGCTCCCCCCTTGGCGGGTGGGAATACGAGCAGTACTTC.

V usage is TRBV19 and J usage is TRBJ1-1; D gene unclear. Trimming took off 5 bases at V and 12 bases at J, with 19 bases between the two ends. CDR1 is LNHDA and CDR2 is SQIVND in the germline V gene (reference sequence). CDR3 length: 13 amino acids. CDR3 loop: CASSLVLNSRTFF. Written as DNA, the CDR3 is TGTGCCAGTAGTTTAGTCTTGAATTCGAGGACTTTCTTT.